Below are 8 T cell receptor beta chains sequenced from a single sample in a study of T cell responses to AZD1222 COVID-19 vaccine. Generated by immunoSEQ multiplex PCR, the TCRdb table keeps only in-frame clones and is missing some. The sample carries roughly 100,000 clones, 75% to 90% recorded once. This sample comprised peripheral blood, obtained on day 0 of AZD1222 vaccination. All receptors derive from an adult in good health.

This chain joins TRBV6-5 and TRBJ1-2, with 7 bases aligning to TRBD1. The CDR3 runs 14 residues. Germline V CDR1 and CDR2: MNHEY, SVGAGI. Trimming cost V 8 bases and J 8 bases; bases outside gene matches: 14. CDR3 region: CASEIYGTAGGYTF. In nucleotides, the CDR3 is TGTGCCAGCGAAATATACGGGACAGCAGGAGGCTACACCTTC.

The chain carries TRBV7-3 and TRBJ2-3, with TRBD2 matching 11 bases. Trimming took 5 bases from V and 1 from J; bases not matched to a gene: 11. This CDR3 comprises 18 residues. From germline, CDR1 is SGHTA and CDR2 FQGTGA. Here the CDR3 DNA reads TGTGCCAGCAGCACAGGACTAGCGGGTGAGGGTCGCACAGATACGCAGTATTTT. Its translation is CASSTGLAGEGRTDTQYF.

The chain recombines TRBV12-3 or TRBV12-4 with TRBJ1-2; weak D call: TRBD1 (5 bases). The CDR3 spans 13 residues. V lost 5 bases, J lost 4 bases, and 11 bases lay in between. In DNA form, the CDR3 reads TGTGCCAGCAGTCCCCAGGGCCTCTATGGCTACACCTTC. It encodes CASSPQGLYGYTF.

The chain combines TRBV30 with TRBJ1-6, with TRBD1 matching over 8 bases. The CDR3 is 13 residues long. After removal of 5 bases from V and 6 bases from J, the junction contained 3 bases not matched to a gene. Germline CDR1 GTSNPN, CDR2 SVGIG (reference sequence). The DNA for the CDR3 is TGTGCCTGGGGTGGACAGGGTAATTCACCCCTCCACTTT. Translated: CAWGGQGNSPLHF.

The rearrangement joins TRBV28 to TRBJ2-5; the match to TRBD1 covers 8 bases. V lost 7 bases, J lost 5 bases, and 6 bases stayed unmatched. The CDR3 runs to 13 residues. The germline gives CDR1 MDHEN, CDR2 SYDVKM. The CDR3: CASTRTGRETQYF. CDR3 nucleotides: TGTGCCAGCACCCGGACAGGGAGGGAGACCCAGTACTTC.

The chain employs TRBV2 and TRBJ1-4, with 9 nucleotides matching TRBD1. From germline, CDR1 is SNHLY and CDR2 FYNNEI. The length of the CDR3 is 16 residues. J lost 4 bases, V lost 3 bases, and 6 bases had no gene match. The CDR3 sequence is CASSDPPGQGNEKLFF. The CDR3, as DNA: TGTGCCAGCAGTGACCCCCCGGGACAGGGTAATGAAAAACTGTTTTTT.

As concerns this clone: Compared with germline, one end of the junction differs, possibly owing to a read error. The chain combines TRBV6-5 with TRBJ1-1; tentative D call: TRBD1 (5 bases). Germline V gene data show CDR1 as MNHEY and CDR2 as SVGAGI. The CDR3 covers 15 residues. The CDR3 sequence is CASGYRMRMNTEAFF. The CDR3 DNA reads TGTGCCAGCGGTTACAGGATGCGGATGAACACTGAAGCTTTCTTT.

This clone was counted once. The rearrangement links TRBV7-2 to TRBJ1-6; perhaps TRBD1 as D (5 bases). With 2 bases removed from V and 10 bases from J, the gap between germline ends came to 15 bases. Per the germline V gene, CDR1 is SGHTA and CDR2 is FQGNSA. The CDR3 contains 15 residues. CDR3 residues: CASSLPLGGGSPLHF. The CDR3 bases are TGTGCCAGCAGCTTACCGCTGGGGGGAGGGTCACCCCTCCACTTT.